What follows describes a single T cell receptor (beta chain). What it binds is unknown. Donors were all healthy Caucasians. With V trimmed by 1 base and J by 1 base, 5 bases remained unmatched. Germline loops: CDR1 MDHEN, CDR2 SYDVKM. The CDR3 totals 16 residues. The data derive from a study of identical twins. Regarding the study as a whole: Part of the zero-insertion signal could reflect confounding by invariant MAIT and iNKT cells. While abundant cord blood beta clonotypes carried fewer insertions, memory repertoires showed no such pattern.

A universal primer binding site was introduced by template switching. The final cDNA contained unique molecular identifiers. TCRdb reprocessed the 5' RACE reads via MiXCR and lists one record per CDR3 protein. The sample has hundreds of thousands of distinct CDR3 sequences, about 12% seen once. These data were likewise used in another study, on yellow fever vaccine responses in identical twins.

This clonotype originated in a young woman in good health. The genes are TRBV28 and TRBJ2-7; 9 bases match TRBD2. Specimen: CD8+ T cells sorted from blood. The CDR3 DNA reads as TGTGCCAGCAGTTTATATGGCGGGAGGGCTTCCTACGAGCAGTACTTC. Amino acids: CASSLYGGRASYEQYF.